Listed here is a single T cell receptor beta chain. Antigen unknown. The library targeted TCRbeta and was prepared with unique molecular identifiers. TCRdb reanalysed the PCR reads using MiXCR and keeps one entry per CDR3 protein. This sample has fewer than 150,000 distinct CDR3 sequences, with about 9.5% found just once. There are 16 residues in the CDR3. Trimming took 5 bases from V and 5 from J, leaving 19 bases between them. This specimen comes from a study of T-cell reconstitution after alpha-beta-depleted transplantation in children. General study results and limits: T-cell counts and diversity at one year following transplant were attributed mainly to newly produced T cells.

Specimen: PBMCs, mostly from graft donor cells, collected 180 days after TCRalphabeta/CD19-depleted stem cell transplant. This receptor was identified in a girl less than two years old who had a stem cell transplant for combined immunodeficiency, so the T cells may come from the graft donor. The gene calls are TRBV12-3 or TRBV12-4 and TRBJ2-1; D ambiguous. The CDR3 loop is CASSHGVLLADNEQFF. The CDR3 DNA is TGTGCCAGCAGTCATGGGGTCCTCCTGGCGGACAATGAGCAGTTCTTC.